This TCR beta chain was sequenced during a study of identical twins. Findings of the study overall: Carriage of fewer insertions was seen in abundant cord blood beta clonotypes, whereas memory repertoires showed none. The models systematically underestimated how much out-of-frame TCR alpha was shared in monozygotic twins. Beta out-of-frame sequences displayed a weaker excess of sharing between twins.

Template switching added a universal primer binding site, and final cDNA carried unique molecular identifiers. TCRdb processed the 5' RACE reads anew with MiXCR; each CDR3 protein has one entry. Here the sample spans more than 400,000 distinct CDR3 sequences, roughly 15% being singletons. The CDR3 extends over 13 amino acids. Turning to this clonotype: As yet, its antigen is unknown.

The sample was also reused in another study, on yellow fever vaccine responses in identical twins.

The receptor comes from a young woman in good health. The chain recombines TRBV12-3 or TRBV12-4 with TRBJ1-2; 7 bases align to TRBD1. The sample was CD4+ T cells sorted from blood. The CDR3 sequence: CAIRLGTDYGYTF. DNA of the CDR3: TGTGCTATCAGACTCGGGACAGACTATGGCTACACCTTC.